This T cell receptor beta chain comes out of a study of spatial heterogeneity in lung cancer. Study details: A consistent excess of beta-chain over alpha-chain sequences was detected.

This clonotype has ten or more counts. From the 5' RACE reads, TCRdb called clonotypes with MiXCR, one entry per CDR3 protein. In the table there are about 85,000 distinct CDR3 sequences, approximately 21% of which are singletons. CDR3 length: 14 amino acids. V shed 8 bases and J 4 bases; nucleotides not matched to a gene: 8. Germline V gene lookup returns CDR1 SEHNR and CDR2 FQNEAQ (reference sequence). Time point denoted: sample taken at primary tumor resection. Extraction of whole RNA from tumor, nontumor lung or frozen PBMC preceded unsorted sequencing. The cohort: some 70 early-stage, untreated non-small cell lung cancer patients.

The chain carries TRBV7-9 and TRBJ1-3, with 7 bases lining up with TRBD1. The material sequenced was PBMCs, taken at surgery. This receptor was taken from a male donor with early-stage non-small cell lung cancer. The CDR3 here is CASRPGTDGNTIYF. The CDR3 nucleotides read TGTGCCAGCCGCCCGGGGACAGACGGAAACACCATATATTTT.